Listed below are T cell receptor beta chains from one sample, sequenced in a study of T-cell reconstitution after alpha-beta-depleted transplantation in children. Via MiXCR, TCRdb re-called the PCR reads, giving one row per CDR3 protein. Of about 980,000 distinct CDR3 sequences listed, 25% to 35% are singletons. This specimen consisted of PBMCs, mostly from graft donor cells, obtained 360 days after TCRalphabeta/CD19-depleted stem cell transplant. The source of these receptors is a boy less than two years old who had a stem cell transplant for SCID, so the T cells may come from the graft donor. The conserved cysteine and the conserved F or W are not part of the CDR3 here. D genes are given only for firm matches.

d_call | v_call | cdr3_length | cdr3_aa
NA | TRBV19 | 11 | ASNGQPNEKLF
TRBD2 | TRBV5-1 | 14 | ASSPTSGPGGNEQF
TRBD1 | TRBV12-3/TRBV12-4 | 15 | ASSPPGTGSHNSPLH
TRBD2 | TRBV11-2 | 16 | ASRGLLGTSGGQETQY
NA | TRBV20-1 | 12 | SARDGGRVYEQY
TRBD1 | TRBV5-1 | 11 | ASRQGVYNEQF
NA | TRBV9 | 15 | ASSAYPFGVLPDTQY
NA | TRBV3-1 | 15 | ASSQGVGTGGANVLT
TRBD2 | TRBV24-1 | 16 | ATSDPSGTSGTYNEQF
NA | TRBV20-1 | 12 | SARGPLISEKLF
TRBD2 | TRBV29-1 | 12 | SVLLAGGPNEQF
NA | TRBV29-1 | 11 | SVEVQTTYEQY
TRBD1 | TRBV9 | 13 | ASSVWQGDQETQY
NA | TRBV20-1 | 9 | RQGRDTEAF
TRBD2 | TRBV27 | 14 | ASSPSGGEEFYEQY
TRBD2 | TRBV19 | 14 | ASSPRAGGPLYEQY
TRBD1 | TRBV7-9 | 12 | ASSFGDRAHEQY
TRBD1 | TRBV7-2 | 14 | ASSWTGEALSYEQY
NA | TRBV5-1 | 13 | ASSLDGVAAEKLF
NA | TRBV12-3/TRBV12-4 | 11 | ASSLTTADTQY
NA | TRBV5-1 | 12 | ASSFDPTTDTQY
NA | TRBV29-1 | 13 | SVLSGPLAPDTQY
NA | TRBV15 | 12 | ATSRVTGTDTQY
NA | TRBV20-1 | 10 | SASPSWNEQF
TRBD2 | TRBV20-1 | 11 | SAWTSGGYTQY
NA | TRBV5-1 | 12 | ASSLVTLSYEQY
TRBD1 | TRBV25-1 | 16 | ASSEYRQGARITGELF
NA | TRBV6-5 | 14 | ASSYDSVRATGELF
NA | TRBV29-1 | 11 | SVEGWAGYEQY
NA | TRBV6-5 | 14 | ASSSGELSSTDTQY
TRBD2 | TRBV15 | 17 | ATSRESGTSGGRWSEQF
TRBD2 | TRBV20-1 | 12 | SARAGGLPGELF
NA | TRBV20-1 | 11 | SAKRGAQETQY
TRBD2 | TRBV5-1 | 15 | ASSLARGGLYTDTQY
NA | TRBV2 | 12 | ASNGEGTNEKLF
NA | TRBV7-6 | 15 | ASSLAGRGRAYNEQF
NA | TRBV13 | 11 | ASSFAEYNEQF
NA | TRBV6-6 | 10 | ASSYAQLEQF
NA | TRBV10-2 | 11 | ASSESTPDEQF
NA | TRBV29-1 | 11 | SVSRGGRDTQY
NA | TRBV11-2 | 13 | ASSLDLGLTDTQY
NA | TRBV5-1 | 17 | ASSFDPAGVQGFGYGYT
NA | TRBV6-2/TRBV6-3 | 10 | ASQGSVYEQY
TRBD2 | TRBV10-3 | 15 | AISENPQLAGTGEQY
NA | TRBV4-1 | 15 | ASSQDGGGGPYNEQF
TRBD1 | TRBV12-5 | 13 | ASGSGQGASTEAF
NA | TRBV30 | 10 | ASNYFTDTQY
NA | TRBV6-5 | 14 | ASSFAAGLMNPEAF
NA | TRBV28 | 16 | ASSFPPGPRSGANVLT
TRBD1 | TRBV7-6 | 13 | ASSPSTGVNQPQH
TRBD1 | TRBV6-1 | 13 | ASRNDRVGSYEQY
NA | TRBV20-1 | 10 | SAEGFSSPLH
NA | TRBV29-1 | 16 | SVEDLRGGARRNTEAF